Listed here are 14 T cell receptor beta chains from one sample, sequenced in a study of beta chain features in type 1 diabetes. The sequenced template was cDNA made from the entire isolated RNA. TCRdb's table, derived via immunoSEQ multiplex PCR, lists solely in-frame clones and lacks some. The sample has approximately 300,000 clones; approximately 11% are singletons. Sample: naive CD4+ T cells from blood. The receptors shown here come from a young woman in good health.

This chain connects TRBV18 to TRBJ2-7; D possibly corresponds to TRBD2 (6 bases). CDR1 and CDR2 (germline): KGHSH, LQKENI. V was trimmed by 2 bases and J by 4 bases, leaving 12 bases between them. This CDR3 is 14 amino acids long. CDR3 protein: CASSPVPGGYEQYF. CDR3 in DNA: TGTGCCAGCTCACCAGTGCCCGGGGGATACGAGCAGTACTTC.

CDR3 sequence (DNA): TGTGCCAGCAGCTCCAGGGGATCAGGTAACACTGAAGCTTTCTTT. Its translation: CASSSRGSGNTEAFF. This chain connects TRBV5-6 to TRBJ1-1, with D possibly TRBD1 on 6 matching bases. The V end was cut by 3 bases, the J end by 2 bases, with 14 bases between. The length of the CDR3 is 15 residues. In germline, CDR1 is SGHDT, CDR2 YYEEEE.

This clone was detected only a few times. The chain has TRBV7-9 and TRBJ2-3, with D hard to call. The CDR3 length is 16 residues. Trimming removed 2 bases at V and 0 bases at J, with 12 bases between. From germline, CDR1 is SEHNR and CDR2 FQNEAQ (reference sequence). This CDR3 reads CASSLYLGPSTDTQYF. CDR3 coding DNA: TGTGCCAGCAGCTTATATCTGGGCCCTAGCACAGATACGCAGTATTTT. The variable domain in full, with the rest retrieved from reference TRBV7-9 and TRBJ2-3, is DTGVSQNPRHKITKRGQNVTFRCDPISEHNRLYWYRQTLGQGPEFLTYFQNEAQLEKSRLLSDRFSAERPKGSFSTLEIQRTEQGDSAMYLCASSLYLGPSTDTQYFGPGTRLTVL.

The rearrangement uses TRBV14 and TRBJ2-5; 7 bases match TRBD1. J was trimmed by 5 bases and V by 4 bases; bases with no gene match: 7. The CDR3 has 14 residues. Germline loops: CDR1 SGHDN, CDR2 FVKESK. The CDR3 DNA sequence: TGTGCCAGCAGCCCTCTAGGGGGCCAGGAGACCCAGTACTTC. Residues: CASSPLGGQETQYF.

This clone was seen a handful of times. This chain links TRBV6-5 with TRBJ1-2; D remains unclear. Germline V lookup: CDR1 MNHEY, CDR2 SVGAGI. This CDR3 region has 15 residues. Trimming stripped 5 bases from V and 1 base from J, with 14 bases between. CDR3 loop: CASSPGRRINYGYTF. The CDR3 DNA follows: TGTGCCAGCAGTCCGGGTAGGAGGATTAACTATGGCTACACCTTC.

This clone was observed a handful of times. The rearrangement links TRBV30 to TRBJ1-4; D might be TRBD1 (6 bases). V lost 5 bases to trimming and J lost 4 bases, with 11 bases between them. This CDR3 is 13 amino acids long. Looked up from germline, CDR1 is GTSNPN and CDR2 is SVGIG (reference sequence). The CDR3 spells CAWYRVGNEKLFF. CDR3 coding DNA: TGTGCCTGGTACAGGGTGGGTAATGAAAAACTGTTTTTT.

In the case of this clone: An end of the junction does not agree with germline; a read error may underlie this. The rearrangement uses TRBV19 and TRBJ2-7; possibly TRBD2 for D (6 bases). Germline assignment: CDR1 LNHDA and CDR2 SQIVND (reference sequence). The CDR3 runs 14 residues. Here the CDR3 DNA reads TGTGCCAGCTCACGCCGCGGGAACTCCCACGAGCAGTACTTC. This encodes CASSRRGNSHEQYF.

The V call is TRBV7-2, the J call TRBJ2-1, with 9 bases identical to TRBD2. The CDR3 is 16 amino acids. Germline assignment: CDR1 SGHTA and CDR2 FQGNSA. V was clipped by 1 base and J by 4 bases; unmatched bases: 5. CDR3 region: CASSLVAAGGYNEQFF. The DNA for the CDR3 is TGTGCCAGCAGCTTAGTCGCAGCGGGAGGATACAATGAGCAGTTCTTC.

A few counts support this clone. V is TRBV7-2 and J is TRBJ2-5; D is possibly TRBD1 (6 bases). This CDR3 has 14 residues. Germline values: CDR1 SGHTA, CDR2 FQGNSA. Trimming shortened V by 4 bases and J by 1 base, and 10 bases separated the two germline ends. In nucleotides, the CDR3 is TGTGCCAGCAGCTCCCGACAGGTCCAAGAGACCCAGTACTTC. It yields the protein CASSSRQVQETQYF.

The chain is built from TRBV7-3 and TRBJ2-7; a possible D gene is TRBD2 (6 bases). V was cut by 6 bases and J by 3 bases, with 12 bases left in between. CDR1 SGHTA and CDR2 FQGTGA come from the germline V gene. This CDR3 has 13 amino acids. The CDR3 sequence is CASSRVGGYEQYF. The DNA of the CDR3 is TGTGCCAGCAGTCGGGTGGGGGGCTACGAGCAGTACTTC.

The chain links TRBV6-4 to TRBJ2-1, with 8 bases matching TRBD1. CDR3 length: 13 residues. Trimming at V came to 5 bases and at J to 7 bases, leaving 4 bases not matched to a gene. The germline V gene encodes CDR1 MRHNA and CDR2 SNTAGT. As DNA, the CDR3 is TGTGCCAGCAGTACCTGGACAGGGAATGAGCAGTTCTTC. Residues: CASSTWTGNEQFF.

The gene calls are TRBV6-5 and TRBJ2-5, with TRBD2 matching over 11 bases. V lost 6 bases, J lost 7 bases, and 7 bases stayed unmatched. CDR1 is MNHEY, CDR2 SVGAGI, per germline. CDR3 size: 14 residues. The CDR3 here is CASRKGLADRTQYF. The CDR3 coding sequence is TGTGCCAGCAGGAAGGGACTAGCGGACAGGACCCAGTACTTC.

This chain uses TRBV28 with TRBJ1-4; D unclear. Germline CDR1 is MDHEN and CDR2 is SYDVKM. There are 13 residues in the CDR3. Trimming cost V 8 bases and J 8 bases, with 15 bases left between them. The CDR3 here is CASDDSRREKLFF. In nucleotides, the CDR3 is TGTGCCAGCGATGACTCCCGGCGGGAAAAACTGTTTTTT. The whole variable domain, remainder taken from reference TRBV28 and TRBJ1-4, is DVKVTQSSRYLVKRTGEKVFLECVQDMDHENMFWYRQDPGLGLRLIYFSYDVKMKEKGDIPEGYSVSREKKERFSLILESASTNQTSMYLCASDDSRREKLFFGSGTQLSVL.

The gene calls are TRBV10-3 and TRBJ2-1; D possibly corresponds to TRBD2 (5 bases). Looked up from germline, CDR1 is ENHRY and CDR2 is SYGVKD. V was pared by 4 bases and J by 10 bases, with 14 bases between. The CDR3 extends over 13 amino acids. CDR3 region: CAISGGFVAEQFF. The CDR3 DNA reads TGTGCCATCAGTGGGGGTTTTGTAGCGGAGCAGTTCTTC.